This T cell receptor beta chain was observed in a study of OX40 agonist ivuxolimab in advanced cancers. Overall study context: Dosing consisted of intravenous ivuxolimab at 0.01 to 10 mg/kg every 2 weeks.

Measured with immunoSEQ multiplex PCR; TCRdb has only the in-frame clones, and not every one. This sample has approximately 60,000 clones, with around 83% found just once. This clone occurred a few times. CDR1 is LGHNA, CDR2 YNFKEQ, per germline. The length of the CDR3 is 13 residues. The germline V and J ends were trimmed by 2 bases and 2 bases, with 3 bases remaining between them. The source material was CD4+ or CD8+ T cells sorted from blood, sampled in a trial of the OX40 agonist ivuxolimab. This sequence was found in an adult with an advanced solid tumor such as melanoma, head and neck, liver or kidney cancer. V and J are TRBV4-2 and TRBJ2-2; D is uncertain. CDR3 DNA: TGTGCCAGCAGCCAATCAAACACCGGGGAGCTGTTTTTT. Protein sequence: CASSQSNTGELFF.